This T cell receptor beta chain was recovered during a study of cytomegalovirus exposure and HLA in healthy donors. Study-wide results and limits: Cytomegalovirus status, reportedly, was diagnosed with high specificity and sensitivity by the classifier.

This CDR3 comprises 15 residues. The germline CDR1 and CDR2 sequences are SGDLS and YYNGEE. The trim removed 5 bases at V and 7 bases at J, leaving 7 bases unmatched. With respect to this clone: Its antigen remains unidentified.

Donors came from a validation cohort of some 130 subjects, distinct from the first 666-subject cohort. The protocol was immunoSEQ multiplex PCR, while the TCRdb copy is restricted to in-frame clones and leaves out a portion. The table shows 150,000 to 200,000 clones, with roughly 84% occurring only once. The sequence derives from a woman aged 25 to 45 in good health and CMV-seropositive. The sample was PBMCs. The rearrangement joins TRBV9 to TRBJ2-1; 12 bases fit TRBD2. CDR3 sequence (DNA): TGTGCCAGCAGTCTAGCGGGAGGGCCTTGGAATGAGCAGTTCTTC. It codes for CASSLAGGPWNEQFF.